This T cell receptor (beta chain) emerged from a study of OX40 agonist ivuxolimab in advanced cancers. TCRdb keeps only in-frame clones here, not all; method: immunoSEQ multiplex PCR. The sample includes more than 50,000 clones, roughly 84% of them seen just once. The CDR3 contains 12 residues. V gave up 6 bases and J gave up 2 bases, with 8 bases separating them. Germline CDR1 is MRHNA and CDR2 is SNTAGT. The sequence was obtained from an adult with an advanced solid tumor such as melanoma, head and neck, liver or kidney cancer. Source: CD4+ or CD8+ T cells sorted from blood, taken in a trial of the OX40 agonist ivuxolimab. This chain uses TRBV6-4 with TRBJ2-7; D is unresolved. The CDR3 loop is CASRPYAYEQYF. CDR3 in DNA: TGTGCCAGCAGACCCTATGCCTACGAGCAGTACTTC.